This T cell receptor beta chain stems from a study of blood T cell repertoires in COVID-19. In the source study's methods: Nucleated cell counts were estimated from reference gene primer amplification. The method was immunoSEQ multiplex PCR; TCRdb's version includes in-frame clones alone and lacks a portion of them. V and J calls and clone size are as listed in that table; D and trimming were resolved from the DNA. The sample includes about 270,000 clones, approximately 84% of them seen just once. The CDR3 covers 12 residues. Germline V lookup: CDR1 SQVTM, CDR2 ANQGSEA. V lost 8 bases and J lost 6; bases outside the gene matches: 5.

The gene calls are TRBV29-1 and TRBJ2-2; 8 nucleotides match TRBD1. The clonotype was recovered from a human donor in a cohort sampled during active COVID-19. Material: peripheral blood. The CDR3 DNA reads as TGCAGCACTGGACAGGGATCCGGGGAGCTGTTTTTT. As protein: CSTGQGSGELFF.